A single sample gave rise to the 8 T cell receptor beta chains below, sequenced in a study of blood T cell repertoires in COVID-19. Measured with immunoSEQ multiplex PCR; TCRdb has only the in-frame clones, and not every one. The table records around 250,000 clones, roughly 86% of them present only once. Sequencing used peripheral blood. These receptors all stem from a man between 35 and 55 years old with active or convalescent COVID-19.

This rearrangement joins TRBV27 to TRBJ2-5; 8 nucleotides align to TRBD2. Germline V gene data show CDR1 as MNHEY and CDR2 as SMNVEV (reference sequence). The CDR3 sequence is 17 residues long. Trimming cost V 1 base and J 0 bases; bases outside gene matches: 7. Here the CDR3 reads CASSLWAGGMYQETQYF. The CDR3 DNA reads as TGTGCCAGCAGTTTATGGGCGGGGGGAATGTACCAAGAGACCCAGTACTTC.

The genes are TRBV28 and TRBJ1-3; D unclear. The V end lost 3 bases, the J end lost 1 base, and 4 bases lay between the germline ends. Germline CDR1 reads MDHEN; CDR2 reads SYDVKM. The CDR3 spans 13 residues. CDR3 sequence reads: CASSFSSGNTIYF. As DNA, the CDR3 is TGTGCCAGCAGTTTCTCGTCTGGAAACACCATATATTTT.

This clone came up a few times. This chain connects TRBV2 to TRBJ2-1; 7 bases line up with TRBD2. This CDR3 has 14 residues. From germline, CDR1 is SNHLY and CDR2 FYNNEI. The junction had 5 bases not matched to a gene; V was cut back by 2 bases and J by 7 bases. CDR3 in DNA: TGTGCCAGCAGTGAACGACTAGCCGGTAATGAGCAGTTCTTC. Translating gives CASSERLAGNEQFF.

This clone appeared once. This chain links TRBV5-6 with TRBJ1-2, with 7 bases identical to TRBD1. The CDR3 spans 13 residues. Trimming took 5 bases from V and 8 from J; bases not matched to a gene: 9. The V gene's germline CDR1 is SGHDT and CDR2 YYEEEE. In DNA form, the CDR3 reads TGTGCCAGCAGGTCGGGACAGACTGACGGCTACACCTTC. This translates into CASRSGQTDGYTF.

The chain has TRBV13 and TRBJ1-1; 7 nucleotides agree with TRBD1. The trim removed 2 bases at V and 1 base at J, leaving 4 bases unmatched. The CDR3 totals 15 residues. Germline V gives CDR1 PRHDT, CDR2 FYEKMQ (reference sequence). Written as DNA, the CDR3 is TGTGCCAGCAGCTTACCGGGACAGCCGAACACTGAAGCTTTCTTT. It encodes CASSLPGQPNTEAFF.

CDR3 sequence: CASSLMGTGYNEQFF. CDR3 DNA: TGTGCCAGCAGCTTGATGGGGACAGGGTACAATGAGCAGTTCTTC. This chain uses TRBV5-4 with TRBJ2-1; 9 bases agree with TRBD1. This CDR3 has 15 residues. J was trimmed by 4 bases and V by 1 base; bases with no gene match: 3. The germline gives CDR1 SGHNT, CDR2 YYREEE (reference sequence).

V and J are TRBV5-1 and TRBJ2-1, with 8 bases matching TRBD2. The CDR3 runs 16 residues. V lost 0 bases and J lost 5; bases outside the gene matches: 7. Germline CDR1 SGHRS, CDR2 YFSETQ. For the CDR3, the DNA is TGCGCCAGCAGCTTGGTCGGGAGCGGGAGCAACAATGAGCAGTTCTTC. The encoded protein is CASSLVGSGSNNEQFF.

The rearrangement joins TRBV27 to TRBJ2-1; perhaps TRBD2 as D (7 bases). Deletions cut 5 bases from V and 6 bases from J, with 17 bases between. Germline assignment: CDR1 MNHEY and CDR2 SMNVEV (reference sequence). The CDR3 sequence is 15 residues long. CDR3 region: CASSHGGRPFNEQFF. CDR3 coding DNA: TGTGCCAGCAGTCACGGGGGGCGTCCATTCAATGAGCAGTTCTTC.